Each of the 9 T cell receptor beta chains below was sequenced from the same sample in a study of cytomegalovirus exposure and HLA in healthy donors. With 60 Vbeta and 13 Jbeta primers, the PCR was carried out. Data came from immunoSEQ multiplex PCR; TCRdb stores just in-frame clones and leaves some out. The table shows approximately 150,000 clones, with roughly 87% occurring only once. Sequencing was performed on PBMCs. These receptors originate from a woman aged 25 to 45 in good health and CMV-seronegative.

This rearrangement joins TRBV9 to TRBJ1-4; 7 nucleotides line up with TRBD1. Germline V CDR1 and CDR2: SGDLS, YYNGEE. V lost 4 bases, J lost 8 bases, and 11 bases stayed unmatched. The CDR3 is 15 residues long. CDR3 DNA: TGTGCCAGCAGCACCGGGACAGCGGAATGGGAAAAACTGTTTTTT. It translates to CASSTGTAEWEKLFF.

V usage is TRBV19 and J usage is TRBJ2-5; 8 nucleotides match TRBD1. Germline CDR1 is LNHDA and CDR2 is SQIVND (reference sequence). The ends lost 3 bases at V and 7 bases at J; junction bases unmatched: 7. The CDR3 totals 14 residues. The CDR3 reads CASSMAGGSGTQYF. As DNA, the CDR3 is TGTGCCAGTAGTATGGCAGGGGGCTCGGGGACCCAGTACTTC.

The rearrangement links TRBV5-6 to TRBJ1-1, with D maybe TRBD1 (5 bases). The CDR3 is 14 residues long. CDR1 and CDR2 (germline): SGHDT, YYEEEE. Trimming pared 0 bases from V and 4 bases from J, leaving 10 bases between. This chain's CDR3 is CASSLDSGITEAFF. The CDR3 nucleotides are TGTGCCAGCAGCTTGGACTCAGGGATCACTGAAGCTTTCTTT.

J is TRBJ1-1 and V is TRBV10-3, with 10 positions matching TRBD1. The CDR3 covers 15 residues. With V trimmed by 0 bases and J by 5 bases, 3 bases remained unmatched. Germline V gene lookup returns CDR1 ENHRY and CDR2 SYGVKD. CDR3 bases: TGTGCCATCAGTGAGTCTGGACAGGGGGAGACTGAAGCTTTCTTT. It codes for CAISESGQGETEAFF.

V gene TRBV11-2 combines with J gene TRBJ2-7; 7 nucleotides line up with TRBD1. The CDR3 covers 14 residues. Germline V lookup: CDR1 SGHAT, CDR2 FQNNGV. The V gene end was trimmed by 5 bases and the J gene end by 4 bases; junction bases not matched to a gene: 8. The CDR3 reads CASSTTGSRYEQYF. CDR3 nucleotides: TGTGCCAGCAGCACGACAGGGAGTCGATACGAGCAGTACTTC.

The gene calls are TRBV6-5 and TRBJ1-1; D is ambiguous. This CDR3 region has 13 residues. V was clipped by 4 bases and J by 1 base, with 7 bases between them. Germline CDR1 and CDR2: MNHEY and SVGAGI. CDR3 loop: CASSFTANTEAFF. The CDR3 nucleotides read TGTGCCAGCAGTTTTACAGCGAACACTGAAGCTTTCTTT.

Ten or more counts support this clone. The chain links TRBV10-2 to TRBJ2-6; D unclear. The CDR3 has 18 amino acids. Germline V gene sequence: CDR1 WSHSY, CDR2 SAAADI. The V end lost 1 base, the J end lost 0 bases, and 13 bases lay between the germline ends. Written as DNA, the CDR3 is TGCGCCAGCAGTGAGTTTTCCTATCCGAACTCTGGGGCCAACGTCCTGACTTTC. It translates to CASSEFSYPNSGANVLTF.

This chain uses TRBV4-3 with TRBJ1-2; perhaps TRBD1 as D (6 bases). Trimming removed 0 bases from V and 3 bases from J, with 11 bases in between. The germline V gene has CDR1 LGHNA and CDR2 YSLEER. The CDR3 sequence is 15 residues long. The DNA for the CDR3 is TGCGCCAGCAGCCAAGATATTCAGGGGCACTATGGCTACACCTTC. Translation gives CASSQDIQGHYGYTF.

The chain has TRBV18 and TRBJ2-7; 7 positions match TRBD2. The junction had 14 bases not matched to a gene; V was cut back by 8 bases and J by 7 bases. Germline values: CDR1 KGHSH, CDR2 LQKENI. The CDR3 length is 14 residues. The CDR3 loop reads CASLDWRESGEQYF. The CDR3, as DNA: TGTGCCAGCCTGGACTGGCGGGAGTCAGGAGAGCAGTACTTC.